This is a list of T cell receptor beta chains from one sample in a study of blood T cell repertoires in COVID-19. Only in-frame clones appear in the TCRdb table, and some are missing; sequencing was by immunoSEQ multiplex PCR. The repertoire consists of under 350,000 clones, with 80% to 90% occurring once and the leading ten covering approximately 4.4%. The sequencing input was PBMCs or T cells enriched from blood (not recorded which). These receptors were collected from a woman aged 40 to 55 with acute COVID-19. Each CDR3 is given with its conserved first and last residue.

len: 15; j_gene: TRBJ1-5; v_gene: TRBV28; CDR3aa: CASRLRTGRDQPQHF
len: 16; j_gene: TRBJ1-2; v_gene: TRBV19; CDR3aa: CASSIVAGQGRYGYTF
len: 13; j_gene: TRBJ1-6; v_gene: TRBV6-1; CDR3aa: CASSDGGVSPLHF
len: 17; j_gene: TRBJ1-2; v_gene: TRBV21-1; CDR3aa: CASSKGREGAFSYGYTF
len: 23; j_gene: TRBJ2-2; v_gene: TRBV28; CDR3aa: CASSLPRGIKLAGLGAHREELFF
len: 14; j_gene: TRBJ2-1; v_gene: TRBV5-4; CDR3aa: CASSWGQGRGEQFF
len: 13; j_gene: TRBJ1-5; v_gene: TRBV5-6; CDR3aa: CASSLAGDGPQHF
len: 19; j_gene: TRBJ1-3; v_gene: TRBV19; CDR3aa: CASSIRGTRAGTSGNTIYF
len: 15; j_gene: TRBJ2-7; v_gene: TRBV5-1; CDR3aa: CASSSTGTSGYEQYF
len: 12; j_gene: TRBJ2-7; v_gene: TRBV3-1/TRBV3-2; CDR3aa: CASSQANYEQYF
len: 23; j_gene: TRBJ1-2; v_gene: TRBV27; CDR3aa: CASSLTHFGTGMGSSPWDYGYTF
len: 17; j_gene: TRBJ1-2; v_gene: TRBV9; CDR3aa: CASSVDAQLSGTYGYTF
len: 17; j_gene: TRBJ2-7; v_gene: TRBV11-2; CDR3aa: CASSSQFIAGISHEQYF